The T cell receptor (beta chain) described here comes from a study of cytomegalovirus exposure and HLA in healthy donors. Findings and limits, study-wide: TCR beta chain V- and J-gene trimming was linked, in a later analysis, to a missense variant in DCLRE1C. Later findings reportedly placed an Asian-associated ancestry cluster below the approximately 670-donor mean for N-insertions. When analyzed later, the rates of TCR association showed variation by HLA locus, with DRB1 the most and HLA-C the fewest.

PCR amplification relied on 60 Vbeta primers (plus 13 Jbeta primers). Some clones are missing from TCRdb's copy, which holds only in-frame ones; the method was immunoSEQ multiplex PCR. The sample holds 150,000 or so clones, roughly 85% seen once. Concerning this clone: No antigen is known for it.

CDR1 is SGHNT and CDR2 is YENEEA in the germline V gene. V shed 0 bases, J shed 10 bases, and the junction held 9 bases outside the gene matches. CDR3 size: 16 residues. Sequenced: PBMCs. The chain links TRBV11-3 to TRBJ1-4; 9 bases match TRBD1. The clonotype originates from a man aged 30 to 45 in good health and CMV-seronegative. CDR3 in DNA: TGTGCCAGCAGCTTAGAGCCGGGACAGGGCCACCCAAAACTGTTTTTT. Amino acid sequence: CASSLEPGQGHPKLFF.